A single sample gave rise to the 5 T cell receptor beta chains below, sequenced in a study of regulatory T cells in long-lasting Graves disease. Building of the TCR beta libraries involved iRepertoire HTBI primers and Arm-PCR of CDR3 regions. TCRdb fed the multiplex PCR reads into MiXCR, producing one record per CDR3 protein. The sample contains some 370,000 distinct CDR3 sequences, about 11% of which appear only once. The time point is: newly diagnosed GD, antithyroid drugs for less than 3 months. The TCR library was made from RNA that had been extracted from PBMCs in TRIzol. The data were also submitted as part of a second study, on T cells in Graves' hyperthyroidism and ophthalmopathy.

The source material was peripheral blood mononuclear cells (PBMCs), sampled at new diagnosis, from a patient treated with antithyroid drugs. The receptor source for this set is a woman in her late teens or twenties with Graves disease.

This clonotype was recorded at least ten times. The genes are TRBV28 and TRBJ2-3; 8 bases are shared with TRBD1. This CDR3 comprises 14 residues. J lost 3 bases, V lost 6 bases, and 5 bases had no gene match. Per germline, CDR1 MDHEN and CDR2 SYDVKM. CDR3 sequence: CASSLGQATDTQYF. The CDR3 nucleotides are TGTGCCAGCAGCCTGGGACAGGCGACAGATACGCAGTATTTT.

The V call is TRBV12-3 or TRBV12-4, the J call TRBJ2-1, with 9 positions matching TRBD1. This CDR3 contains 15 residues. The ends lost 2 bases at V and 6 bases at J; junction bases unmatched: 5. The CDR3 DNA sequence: TGTGCCAGCAGTTTAAACAGGGGGCCAGGCAATGAGCAGTTCTTC. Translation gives CASSLNRGPGNEQFF.

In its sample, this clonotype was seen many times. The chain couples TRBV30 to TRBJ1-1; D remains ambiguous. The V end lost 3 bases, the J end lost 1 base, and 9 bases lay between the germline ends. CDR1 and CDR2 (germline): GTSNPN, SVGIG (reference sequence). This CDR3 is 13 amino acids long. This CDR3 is CAWRAPGNTEAFF. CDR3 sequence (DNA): TGTGCCTGGAGGGCCCCTGGGAACACTGAAGCTTTCTTT.

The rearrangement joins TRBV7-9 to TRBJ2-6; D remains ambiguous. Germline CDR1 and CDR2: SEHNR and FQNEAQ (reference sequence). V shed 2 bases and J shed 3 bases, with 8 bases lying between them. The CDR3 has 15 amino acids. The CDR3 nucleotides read TGTGCCAGCAGCTTATTGGGCTTTGGGGCCAACGTCCTGACTTTC. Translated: CASSLLGFGANVLTF.

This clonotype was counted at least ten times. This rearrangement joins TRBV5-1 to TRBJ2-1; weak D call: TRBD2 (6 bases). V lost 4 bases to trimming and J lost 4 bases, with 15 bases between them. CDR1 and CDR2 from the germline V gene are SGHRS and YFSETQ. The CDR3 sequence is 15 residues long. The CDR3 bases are TGCGCCAGCAGCCCAAGGGGACTGGATTACAATGAGCAGTTCTTC. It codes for CASSPRGLDYNEQFF.